This T cell receptor beta chain was recorded in a study of shared clonotypes between healthy human individuals. Across the whole study: With ages of 18 to 49, the donors were a couple of women and a few men. Overall study findings and caveats: Unshared clonotypes carried lower generation probabilities than those common to all four donors.

Terminally differentiated effector memory CD45RA+ cells were excluded from the naive CD8 cells, which were CD45RO-negative and positively selected for CCR7. The study drew its donors from healthy HIV-negative adults without recent acute infections or vaccinations. Replicate PCRs run on sorted subsets employed approximately 200 ng DNA, 30,000 to 35,000 T cell genomes. Clones were read by immunoSEQ multiplex PCR, and TCRdb kept only the in-frame ones, dropping some. The sample includes about 1,800,000 clones, about 95% of them seen just once. Remarks on this clone: Its antigen is unidentified.

The CDR3 contains 16 residues. V was pared by 1 base and J by 7 bases, with 16 bases between. Looked up from germline, CDR1 is SGHNT and CDR2 is YENEEA. The specimen sequenced was naive CD8+ T cells sorted from blood. This sequence originates from a man between 18 and 35 years old in good health. This chain joins TRBV11-3 and TRBJ2-2, with no clear D. DNA of the CDR3: TGTGCCAGCAGCTTAGGGTCCGGTCAAGGGAACGGGGAGCTGTTTTTT. It codes for CASSLGSGQGNGELFF.